This T cell receptor beta chain was captured in a study of cytomegalovirus exposure and HLA in healthy donors (TCRdb year 2017). Regarding the study in general: According to a later analysis, the roughly 120 validation repertoires were produced on the same platform as the approximately 610 repertoires of the first cohort. The study combined high-throughput TCR immunosequencing, statistical association of individual TCRs with disease status, and machine learning to predict cytomegalovirus infection status. Along with the roughly 710-subject first cohort, a separate validation cohort of over 90 different subjects was used. The aim of the study was to test whether cataloging public T cell receptors could identify signatures of past pathogen exposure.

Library preparation was by the immunoSEQ multiplex PCR assay. On the authors' methods: A statistical classification framework was developed to diagnose cytomegalovirus status using the catalog of TCR beta chain sequences. The table was pulled from immuneACCESS by TCRdb, which kept in-frame rearrangements only. Such tables lose some clones; where checked, under half of the loss comes from unresolved V genes, and the rest has no known cause. V, J and clone size derive from that table, while D and trimming were established from the DNA sequence. Counted in this sample were about 200,000 clones; roughly 91% of them appeared once. More than 1.5% of the sample goes to the ten largest clones. Study-wide findings and limitations: Most TCR sequences were seen in very few donors, while some public TCRs were found in many individuals. In the study, some 160 TCR beta chains were listed as associated with cytomegalovirus. The classifier was reported to diagnose cytomegalovirus status with high specificity and sensitivity in both the original cohort and the validation cohort. All 120 or so repertoires were used to score co-occurrence in the validation cohort in a later analysis, because that analysis had no HLA typing for the cohort. The authors suggested that the approach could potentially be extended to other disease states and immunological phenotypes. Three of the identified cytomegalovirus-associated TCR beta chains were confirmed in vitro to be specific for cytomegalovirus antigens. Subsequent analysis determined that TCRs grouped into clusters in the first cohort also showed a tendency toward co-occurrence across the roughly 110 validation repertoires, and about 94% of cluster scores exceeded 0.

Separate from the roughly 650-subject first cohort, the validation cohort of 90 to 150 subjects was the group to which the donors belonged. This clone was observed a single time. No antigen is known for it. Per-nucleotide qualities are absent, and no much larger clonotype sits a single base away. This clonotype was sampled from a woman aged 18-35 years in good health and CMV-seropositive. Sample: PBMCs.

The sequenced DNA is TGTGCCAGCAGCCCCCTCGAACTAGCGATGAACCAAGAGACCCAGTACTTC. The resulting protein is CASSPLELAMNQETQYF. The chain is made from TRBV27 and TRBJ2-5, and 7 junctional nucleotides match TRBD2. Trimming leaves V shorter by 6 bases and J shorter by 0 bases, with the junction holding 13 bases beyond the gene matches. Spanning cysteine to phenylalanine, the CDR3 consists of 17 amino acids. Just the 51-base CDR3 DNA is kept, in frame starting at base 1. The germline V gene (reference sequence) specifies MNHEY as CDR1 and SMNVEV as CDR2.